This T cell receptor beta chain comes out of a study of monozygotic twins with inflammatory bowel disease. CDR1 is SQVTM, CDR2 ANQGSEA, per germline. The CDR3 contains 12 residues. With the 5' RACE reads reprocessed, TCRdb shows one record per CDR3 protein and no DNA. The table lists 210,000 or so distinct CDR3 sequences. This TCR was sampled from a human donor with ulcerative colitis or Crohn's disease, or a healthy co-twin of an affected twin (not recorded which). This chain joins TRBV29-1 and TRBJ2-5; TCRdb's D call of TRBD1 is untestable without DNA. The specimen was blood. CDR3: CSVDVSPGTQYF.